This T cell receptor beta chain was retrieved from a study of cytomegalovirus exposure and HLA in healthy donors. Assay used: immunoSEQ multiplex PCR; TCRdb lists only in-frame clones, some missing. The sample carries some 120,000 clones, 89% recorded once. Among the 110 or so subjects of the validation cohort, separate from the approximately 700-subject first cohort, were the donors. General study findings and limits: The authors listed about 170 TCR beta chains as cytomegalovirus-associated. There were a few CMV-associated chains whose specificity for CMV antigens was confirmed in vitro. Reports described diagnosis of cytomegalovirus status by the classifier as highly specific and sensitive.

For this clone: Its specificity is unknown.

This clonotype was obtained from a woman between 18 and 30 years old in good health and CMV-seronegative. Specimen: PBMCs.

The CDR3 reads CASSYSGTGGTPLHF. The DNA of the CDR3 is TGTGCCAGCAGTTACTCGGGGACAGGGGGGACACCCCTCCACTTT. J is TRBJ1-6 and V is TRBV6-5; 11 positions agree with TRBD1. CDR1 MNHEY and CDR2 SVGAGI come from the germline V gene. V lost 0 bases and J lost 11; bases outside the gene matches: 3. The CDR3 sequence is 15 residues long.